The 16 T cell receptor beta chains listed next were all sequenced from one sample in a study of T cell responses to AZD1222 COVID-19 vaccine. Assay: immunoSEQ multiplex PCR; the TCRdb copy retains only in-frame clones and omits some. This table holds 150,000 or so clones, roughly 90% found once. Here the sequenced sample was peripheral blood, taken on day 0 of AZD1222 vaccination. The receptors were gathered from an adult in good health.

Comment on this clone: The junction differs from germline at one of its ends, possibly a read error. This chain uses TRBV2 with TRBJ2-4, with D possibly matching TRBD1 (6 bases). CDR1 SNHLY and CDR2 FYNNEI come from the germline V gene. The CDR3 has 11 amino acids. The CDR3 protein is CASRVIDRLFF. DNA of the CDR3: TGTGCCAGCCGAGTGATAGACAGGTTATTCTTC.

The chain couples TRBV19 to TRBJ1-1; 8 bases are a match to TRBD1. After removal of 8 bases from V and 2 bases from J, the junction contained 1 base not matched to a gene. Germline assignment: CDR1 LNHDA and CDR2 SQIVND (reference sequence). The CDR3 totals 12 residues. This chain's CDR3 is CASDRGNTEAFF. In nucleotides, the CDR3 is TGTGCCAGTGACAGGGGTAACACTGAAGCTTTCTTT.

CDR3 coding DNA: TGTGCCAGCAGAGACGCAGGGTTCGGCTACACCTTC. Its translation: CASRDAGFGYTF. The gene calls are TRBV28 and TRBJ1-2; a weak D match, TRBD1 (5 bases). This CDR3 has 12 residues. Germline loops: CDR1 MDHEN, CDR2 SYDVKM. The ends were cut back, 6 bases at V and 8 bases at J, with 13 bases in the middle.

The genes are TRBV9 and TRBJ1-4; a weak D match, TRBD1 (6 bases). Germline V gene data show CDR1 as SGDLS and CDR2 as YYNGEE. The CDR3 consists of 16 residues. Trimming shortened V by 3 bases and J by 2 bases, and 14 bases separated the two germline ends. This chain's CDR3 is CASSAGGSMTNEKLFF. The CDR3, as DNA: TGTGCCAGCAGCGCGGGGGGCAGTATGACTAATGAAAAACTGTTTTTT.

The CDR3 bases are TGTGCCAGCAGCTTTAGGGAGAATAACTATGGCTACACCTTC. This codes for CASSFRENNYGYTF. This chain connects TRBV11-1 to TRBJ1-2; no reliable D call. There are 14 residues in the CDR3. The germline V and J ends were trimmed by 3 bases and 1 base, with 9 bases remaining between them. The germline V gene has CDR1 SGHAT and CDR2 FQDESV (reference sequence).

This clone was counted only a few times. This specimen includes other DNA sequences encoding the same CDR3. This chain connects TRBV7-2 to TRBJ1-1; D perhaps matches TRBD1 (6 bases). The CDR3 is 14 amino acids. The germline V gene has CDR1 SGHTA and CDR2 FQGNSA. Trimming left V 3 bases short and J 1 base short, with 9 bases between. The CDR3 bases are TGTGCCAGCAGCTTTCAAGGGGGGAACACTGAAGCTTTCTTT. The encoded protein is CASSFQGGNTEAFF. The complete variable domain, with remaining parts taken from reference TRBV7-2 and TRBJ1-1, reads GAGVSQSPSNKVTEKGKDVELRCDPISGHTALYWYRQSLGQGLEFLIYFQGNSAPDKSGLPSDRFSAERTGGSVSTLTIQRTQQEDSAVYLCASSFQGGNTEAFFGQGTRLTVV.

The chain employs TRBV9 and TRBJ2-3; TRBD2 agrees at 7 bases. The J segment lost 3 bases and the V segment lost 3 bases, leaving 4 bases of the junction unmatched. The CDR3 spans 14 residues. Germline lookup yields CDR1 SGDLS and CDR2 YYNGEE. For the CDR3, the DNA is TGTGCCAGCAGCGGCGGGAGTTCGACAGATACGCAGTATTTT. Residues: CASSGGSSTDTQYF.

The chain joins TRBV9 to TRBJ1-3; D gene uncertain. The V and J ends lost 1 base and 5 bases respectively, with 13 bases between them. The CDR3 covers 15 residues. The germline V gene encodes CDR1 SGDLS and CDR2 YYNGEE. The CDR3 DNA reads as TGTGCCAGCAGCGTAACCGGGATAAGCAGAAACACCATATATTTT. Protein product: CASSVTGISRNTIYF.

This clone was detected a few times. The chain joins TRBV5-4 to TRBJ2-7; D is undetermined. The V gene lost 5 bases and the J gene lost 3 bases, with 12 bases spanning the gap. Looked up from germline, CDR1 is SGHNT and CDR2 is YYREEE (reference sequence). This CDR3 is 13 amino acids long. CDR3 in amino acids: CASSLGPHYEQYF. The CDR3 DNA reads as TGTGCCAGCAGTCTTGGGCCCCACTACGAGCAGTACTTC.

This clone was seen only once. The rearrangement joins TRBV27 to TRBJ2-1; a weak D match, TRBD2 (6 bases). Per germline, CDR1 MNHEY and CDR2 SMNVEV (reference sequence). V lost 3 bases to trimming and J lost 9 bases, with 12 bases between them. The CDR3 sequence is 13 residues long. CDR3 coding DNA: TGTGCCAGCAGTTTGATGGGGCGGGGTGAGCAGTTCTTC. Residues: CASSLMGRGEQFF.

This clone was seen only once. The CDR3 spells CASSLGGIPEKLFF. The CDR3 region has the DNA TGTGCCAGCAGCTTAGGGGGAATCCCTGAAAAACTGTTTTTT. The chain uses TRBV11-2 and TRBJ1-4; D is unresolved. V dropped 1 base and J dropped 7 bases, with 10 bases sitting between them. Germline lookup yields CDR1 SGHAT and CDR2 FQNNGV. The CDR3 extends over 14 amino acids.

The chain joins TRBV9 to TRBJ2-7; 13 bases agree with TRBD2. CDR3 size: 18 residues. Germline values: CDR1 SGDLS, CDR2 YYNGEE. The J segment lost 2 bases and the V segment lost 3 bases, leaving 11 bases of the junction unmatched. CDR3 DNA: TGTGCCAGCAGCGCCGGACTAGCGGGAGAGGCGATAGCCTACGAGCAGTACTTC. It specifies CASSAGLAGEAIAYEQYF.

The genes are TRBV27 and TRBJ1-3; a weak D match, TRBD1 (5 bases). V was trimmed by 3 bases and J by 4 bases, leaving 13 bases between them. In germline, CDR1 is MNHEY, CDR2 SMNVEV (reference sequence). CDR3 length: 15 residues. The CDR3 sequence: CASSLSRARGNTIYF. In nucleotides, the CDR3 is TGTGCCAGCAGTTTGTCCAGGGCGAGGGGAAACACCATATATTTT.

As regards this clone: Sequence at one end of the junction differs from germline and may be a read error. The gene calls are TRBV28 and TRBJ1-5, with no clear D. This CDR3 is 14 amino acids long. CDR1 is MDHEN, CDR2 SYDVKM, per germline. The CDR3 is CASRPTGSKQPQHF. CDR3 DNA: TGTGCCAGCAGACCGACGGGGAGCAAGCAGCCCCAGCATTTT.

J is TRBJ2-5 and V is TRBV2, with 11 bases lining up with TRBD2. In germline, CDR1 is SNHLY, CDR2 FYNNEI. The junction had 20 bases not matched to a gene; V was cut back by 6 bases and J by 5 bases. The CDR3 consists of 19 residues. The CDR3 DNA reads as TGTGCCAGCAGGAAGCTGGGAGGGACTAGCGGTTTCTTGGGGGAGACCCAGTACTTC. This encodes CASRKLGGTSGFLGETQYF.

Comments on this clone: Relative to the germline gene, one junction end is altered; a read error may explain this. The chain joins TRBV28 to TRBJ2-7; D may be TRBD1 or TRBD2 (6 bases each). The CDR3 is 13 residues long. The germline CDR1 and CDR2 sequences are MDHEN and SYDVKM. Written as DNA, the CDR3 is TGTGCCAGCAGCCTCTCCGGGACACACCCTGGGAGGTTC. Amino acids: CASSLSGTHPGRF.